The 4 T cell receptor beta chains below were found in one sample sequenced in a study of shared clonotypes between healthy human individuals. Produced via immunoSEQ multiplex PCR; TCRdb's table is partial and in-frame only. The sample has a few million clones, approximately 94% seen once. Sequencing used naive CD4+ T cells sorted from blood. Documented subset: CD45RA+ positively selected. The receptor set was obtained from a man between 18 and 35 years old in good health.

This clone was found a few times. Mismatch with germline at one junction end may stem from a read error. The chain links TRBV29-1 to TRBJ2-1; 8 positions agree with TRBD1. Germline CDR1 SQVTM, CDR2 ANQGSEA. CDR3 length equals 17 residues. CDR3 loop: CSVEAPGGAWAYNEQFF. CDR3 bases: TGCAGCGTCGAAGCCCCAGGGGGCGCATGGGCCTACAATGAGCAGTTCTTC.

The chain recombines TRBV6-5 with TRBJ2-5, with TRBD1 as a possible D gene (5 bases). This CDR3 comprises 13 residues. Per the germline V gene, CDR1 is MNHEY and CDR2 is SVGAGI. Trimming left V 4 bases short and J 5 bases short, with 11 bases between. CDR3 nucleotide sequence: TGTGCCAGCAGTTTAGGGGTGTGGGAGACCCAGTACTTC. Translating it yields CASSLGVWETQYF.

This clone was seen only once. The chain employs TRBV5-6 and TRBJ1-4, with D unresolved. V lost 4 bases and J lost 8, with 15 bases in between. This CDR3 spans 14 amino acids. Germline CDR1 reads SGHDT; CDR2 reads YYEEEE. The CDR3 nucleotides are TGTGCCAGCAGCCGCCCTCCATTTGAGGAAAAACTGTTTTTT. Amino acids: CASSRPPFEEKLFF.

The chain joins TRBV4-1 to TRBJ2-7, with 8 nucleotides matching TRBD2. The CDR3 totals 16 residues. The V gene end was trimmed by 0 bases and the J gene end by 3 bases; junction bases not matched to a gene: 7. Germline V gives CDR1 MGHRA, CDR2 YSYEKL. CDR3 nucleotide sequence: TGCGCCAGCAGCCAAGAAGGTAGCGGGACCTTCTACGAGCAGTACTTC. This codes for CASSQEGSGTFYEQYF.